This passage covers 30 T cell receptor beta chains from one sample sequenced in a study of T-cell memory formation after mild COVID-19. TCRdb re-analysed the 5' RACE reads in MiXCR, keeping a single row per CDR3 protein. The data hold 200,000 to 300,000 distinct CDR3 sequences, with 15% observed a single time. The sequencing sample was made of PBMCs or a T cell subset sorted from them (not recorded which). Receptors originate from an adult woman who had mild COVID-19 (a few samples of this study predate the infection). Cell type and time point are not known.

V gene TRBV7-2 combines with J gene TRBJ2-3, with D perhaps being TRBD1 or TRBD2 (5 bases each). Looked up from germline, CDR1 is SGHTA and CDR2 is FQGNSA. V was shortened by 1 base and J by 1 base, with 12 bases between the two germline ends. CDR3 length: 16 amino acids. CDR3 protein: CASSLVGLGGTDTQYF. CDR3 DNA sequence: TGTGCCAGCAGCTTAGTCGGGTTGGGGGGCACAGATACGCAGTATTTT.

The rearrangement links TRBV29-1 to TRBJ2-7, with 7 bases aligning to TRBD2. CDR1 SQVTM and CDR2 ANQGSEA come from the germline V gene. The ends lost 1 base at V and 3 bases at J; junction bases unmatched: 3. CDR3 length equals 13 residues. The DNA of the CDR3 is TGCAGCGTTGAAGTCGGGGGGAACTACGAGCAGTACTTC. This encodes CSVEVGGNYEQYF.

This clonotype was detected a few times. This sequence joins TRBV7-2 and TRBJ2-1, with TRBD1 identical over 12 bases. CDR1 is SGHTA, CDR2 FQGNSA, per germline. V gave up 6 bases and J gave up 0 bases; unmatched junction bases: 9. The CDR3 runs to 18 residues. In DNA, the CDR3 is TGTGCCAGCAGGGGACAGGGGGCGGCCCTCGACTCCTACAATGAGCAGTTCTTC. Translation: CASRGQGAALDSYNEQFF.

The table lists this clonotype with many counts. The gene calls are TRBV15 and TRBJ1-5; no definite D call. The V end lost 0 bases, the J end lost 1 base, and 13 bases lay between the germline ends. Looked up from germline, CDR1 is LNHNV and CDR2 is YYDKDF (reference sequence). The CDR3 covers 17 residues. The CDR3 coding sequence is TGTGCCACCAGCAGAGATCCCCCACAGACAAGCAATCAGCCCCAGCATTTT. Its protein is CATSRDPPQTSNQPQHF.

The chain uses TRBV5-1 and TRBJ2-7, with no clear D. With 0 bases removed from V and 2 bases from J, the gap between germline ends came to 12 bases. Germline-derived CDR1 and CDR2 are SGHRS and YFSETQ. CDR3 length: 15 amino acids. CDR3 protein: CASSLVHRSTYEQYF. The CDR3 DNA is TGCGCCAGCAGCTTGGTACACAGATCCACCTACGAGCAGTACTTC.

CDR3 sequence (DNA): TGTGCCAGCAGGGATTACACCGGGGAGCTGTTTTTT. This codes for CASRDYTGELFF. The V call is TRBV12-3 or TRBV12-4, the J call TRBJ2-2, with D hard to call. The CDR3 totals 12 residues. Trimming shortened V by 6 bases and J by 3 bases, and 5 bases separated the two germline ends.

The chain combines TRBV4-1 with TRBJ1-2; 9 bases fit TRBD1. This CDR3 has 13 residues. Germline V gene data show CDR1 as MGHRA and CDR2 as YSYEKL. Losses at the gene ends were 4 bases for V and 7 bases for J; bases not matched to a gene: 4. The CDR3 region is CASSRTGVFGYTF. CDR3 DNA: TGCGCCAGCAGCCGGACAGGGGTTTTTGGCTACACCTTC.

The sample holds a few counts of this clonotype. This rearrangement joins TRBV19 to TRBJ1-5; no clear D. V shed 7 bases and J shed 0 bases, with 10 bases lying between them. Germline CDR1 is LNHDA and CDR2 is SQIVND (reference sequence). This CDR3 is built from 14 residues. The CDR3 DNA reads TGTGCCAGTACCCCGCGGTATAGCAATCAGCCCCAGCATTTT. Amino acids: CASTPRYSNQPQHF.

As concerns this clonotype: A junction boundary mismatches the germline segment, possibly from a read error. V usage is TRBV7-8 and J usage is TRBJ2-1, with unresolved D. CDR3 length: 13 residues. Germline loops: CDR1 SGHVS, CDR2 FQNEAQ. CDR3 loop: CASSFISANGQFF. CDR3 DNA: TGTGCCAGCAGCTTTATCTCGGCCAATGGGCAGTTCTTC. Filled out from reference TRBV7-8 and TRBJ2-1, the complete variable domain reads GAGVSQSPRYKVAKRGQDVALRCDPISGHVSLFWYQQALGQGPEFLTYFQNEAQLDKSGLPSDRFFAERPEGSVSTLKIQRTQQEDSAVYLCASSFISANGQFFGPGTRLTVL.

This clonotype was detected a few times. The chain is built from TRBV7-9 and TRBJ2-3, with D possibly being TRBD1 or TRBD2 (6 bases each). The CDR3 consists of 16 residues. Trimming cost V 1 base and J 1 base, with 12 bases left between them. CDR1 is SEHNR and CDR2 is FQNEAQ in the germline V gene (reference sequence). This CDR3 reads CASSLDSGARTDTQYF. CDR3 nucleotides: TGTGCCAGCAGCTTAGATTCGGGGGCCCGCACAGATACGCAGTATTTT.

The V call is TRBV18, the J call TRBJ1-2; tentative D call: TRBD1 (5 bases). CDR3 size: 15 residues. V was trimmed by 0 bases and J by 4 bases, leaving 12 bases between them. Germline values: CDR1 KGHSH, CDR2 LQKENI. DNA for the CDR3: TGTGCCAGCTCACCACCGGGGCAGGGACCCTATGGCTACACCTTC. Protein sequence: CASSPPGQGPYGYTF.

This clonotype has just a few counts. The CDR3 DNA reads as TGTGCCAGCAAGTACAGGGGAGGCGAAAAACTGTTTTTT. This encodes CASKYRGGEKLFF. The gene calls are TRBV6-2 or TRBV6-3 and TRBJ1-4; 7 bases line up with TRBD1. The CDR3 runs to 13 residues. The ends lost 7 bases at V and 8 bases at J; junction bases unmatched: 7. Germline V gene sequence: CDR1 MNHEY, CDR2 SVGEGT.

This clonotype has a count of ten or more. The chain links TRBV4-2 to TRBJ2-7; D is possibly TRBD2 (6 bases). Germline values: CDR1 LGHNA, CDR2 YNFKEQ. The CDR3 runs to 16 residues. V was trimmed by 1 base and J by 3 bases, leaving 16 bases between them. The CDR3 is CASSQGAGIGHYEQYF. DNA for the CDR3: TGTGCCAGCAGCCAAGGAGCGGGCATAGGGCACTACGAGCAGTACTTC.

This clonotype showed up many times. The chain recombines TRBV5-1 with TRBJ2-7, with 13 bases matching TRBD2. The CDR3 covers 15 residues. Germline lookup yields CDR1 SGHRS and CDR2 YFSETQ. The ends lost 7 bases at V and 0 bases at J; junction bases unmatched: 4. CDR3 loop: CASGLAGATSYEQYF. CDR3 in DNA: TGCGCCAGCGGACTAGCGGGGGCCACCTCCTACGAGCAGTACTTC.

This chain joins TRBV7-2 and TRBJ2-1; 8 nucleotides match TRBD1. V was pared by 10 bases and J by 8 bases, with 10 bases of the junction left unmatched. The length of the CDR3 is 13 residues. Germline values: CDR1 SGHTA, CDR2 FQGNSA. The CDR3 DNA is TGTGCCACCCTACAGGGGGTCGGGTATGAGCAGTTCTTC. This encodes CATLQGVGYEQFF.

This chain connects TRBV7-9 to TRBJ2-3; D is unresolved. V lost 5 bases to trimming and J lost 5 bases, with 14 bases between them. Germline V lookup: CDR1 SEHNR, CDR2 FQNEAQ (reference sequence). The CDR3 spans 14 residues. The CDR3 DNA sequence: TGTGCCAGCAGCCCCCCCAAGACTGTAGATACGCAGTATTTT. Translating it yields CASSPPKTVDTQYF. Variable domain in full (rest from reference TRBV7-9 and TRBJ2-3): DTGVSQNPRHKITKRGQNVTFRCDPISEHNRLYWYRQTLGQGPEFLTYFQNEAQLEKSRLLSDRFSAERPKGSFSTLEIQRTEQGDSAMYLCASSPPKTVDTQYFGPGTRLTVL.

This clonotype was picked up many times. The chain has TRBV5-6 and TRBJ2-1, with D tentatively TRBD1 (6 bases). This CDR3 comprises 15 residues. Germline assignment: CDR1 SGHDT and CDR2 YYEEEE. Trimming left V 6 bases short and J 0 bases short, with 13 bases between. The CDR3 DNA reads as TGTGCCAGCAACAGAGGGGGAAGCTCCTACAATGAGCAGTTCTTC. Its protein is CASNRGGSSYNEQFF. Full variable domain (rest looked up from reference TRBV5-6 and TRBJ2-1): DAGVTQSPTHLIKTRGQQVTLRCSPKSGHDTVSWYQQALGQGPQFIFQYYEEEERQRGNFPDRFSGHQFPNYSSELNVNALLLGDSALYLCASNRGGSSYNEQFFGPGTRLTVL.

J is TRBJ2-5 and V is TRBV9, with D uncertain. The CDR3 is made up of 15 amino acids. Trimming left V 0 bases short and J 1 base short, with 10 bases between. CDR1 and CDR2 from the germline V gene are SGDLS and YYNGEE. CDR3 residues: CASSVEAGIQETQYF. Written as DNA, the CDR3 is TGTGCCAGCAGCGTAGAAGCAGGAATCCAAGAGACCCAGTACTTC.

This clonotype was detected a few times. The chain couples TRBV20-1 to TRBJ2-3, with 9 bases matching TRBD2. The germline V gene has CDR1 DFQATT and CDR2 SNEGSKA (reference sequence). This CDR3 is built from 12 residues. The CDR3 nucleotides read TGCATGCCTAGCGGGGATACAGATACGCAGTATTTT. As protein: CMPSGDTDTQYF.

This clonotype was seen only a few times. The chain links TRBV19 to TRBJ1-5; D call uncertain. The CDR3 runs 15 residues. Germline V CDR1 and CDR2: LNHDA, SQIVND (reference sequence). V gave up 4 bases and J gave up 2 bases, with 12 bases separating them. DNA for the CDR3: TGTGCCAGTAGTACACAACAGAGCCGCAATCAGCCCCAGCATTTT. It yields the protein CASSTQQSRNQPQHF. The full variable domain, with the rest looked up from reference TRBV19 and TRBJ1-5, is DGGITQSPKYLFRKEGQNVTLSCEQNLNHDAMYWYRQDPGQGLRLIYYSQIVNDFQKGDIAEGYSVSREKKESFPLTVTSAQKNPTAFYLCASSTQQSRNQPQHFGDGTRLSIL.

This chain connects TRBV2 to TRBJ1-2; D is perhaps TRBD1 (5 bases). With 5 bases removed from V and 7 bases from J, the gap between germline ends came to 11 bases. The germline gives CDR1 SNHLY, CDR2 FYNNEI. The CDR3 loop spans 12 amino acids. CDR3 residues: CASSSDSGGYTF. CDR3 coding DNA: TGTGCCAGCAGTTCCGACAGCGGTGGCTACACCTTC.

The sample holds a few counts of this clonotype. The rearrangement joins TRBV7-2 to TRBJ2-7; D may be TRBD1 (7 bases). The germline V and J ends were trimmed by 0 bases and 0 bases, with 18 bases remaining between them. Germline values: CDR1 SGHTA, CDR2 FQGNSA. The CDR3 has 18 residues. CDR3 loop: CASSLALTGDFSSYEQYF. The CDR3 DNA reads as TGTGCCAGCAGCTTAGCACTTACAGGGGACTTTAGCTCCTACGAGCAGTACTTC.

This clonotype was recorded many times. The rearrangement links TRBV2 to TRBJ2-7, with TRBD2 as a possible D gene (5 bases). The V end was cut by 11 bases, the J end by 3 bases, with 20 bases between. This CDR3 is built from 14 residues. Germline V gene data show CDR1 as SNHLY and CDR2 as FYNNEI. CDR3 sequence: CAGKRSIRDYEQYF. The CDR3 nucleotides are TGTGCCGGAAAAAGGAGCATTCGGGACTACGAGCAGTACTTC.

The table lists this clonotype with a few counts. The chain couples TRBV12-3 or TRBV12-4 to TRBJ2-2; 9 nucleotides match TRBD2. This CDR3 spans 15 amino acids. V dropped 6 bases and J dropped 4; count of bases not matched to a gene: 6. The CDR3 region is CASRPLAGRTGELFF. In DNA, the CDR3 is TGTGCCAGCAGACCCCTAGCGGGACGCACCGGGGAGCTGTTTTTT.

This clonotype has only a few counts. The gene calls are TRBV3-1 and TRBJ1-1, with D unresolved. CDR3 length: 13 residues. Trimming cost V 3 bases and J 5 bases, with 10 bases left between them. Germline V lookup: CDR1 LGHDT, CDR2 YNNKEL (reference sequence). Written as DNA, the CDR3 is TGTGCCAGCAGCCACTACCGAGCGACTGAAGCTTTCTTT. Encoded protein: CASSHYRATEAFF.

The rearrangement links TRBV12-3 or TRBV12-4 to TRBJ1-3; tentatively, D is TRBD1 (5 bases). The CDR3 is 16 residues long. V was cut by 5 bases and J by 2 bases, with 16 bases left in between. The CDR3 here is CASSPGGGEPGNTIYF. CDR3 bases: TGTGCCAGCAGTCCGGGGGGGGGTGAGCCTGGAAACACCATATATTTT.

The CDR3 loop is CSAQLADTYNEQFF. Written as DNA, the CDR3 is TGCAGCGCCCAACTAGCGGATACCTACAATGAGCAGTTCTTC. This sequence joins TRBV29-1 and TRBJ2-1; TRBD2 agrees at 8 bases. The CDR3 totals 14 residues. The V and J ends lost 7 bases and 2 bases, in that order; junction bases with no gene match: 7. Germline CDR1 reads SQVTM; CDR2 reads ANQGSEA.

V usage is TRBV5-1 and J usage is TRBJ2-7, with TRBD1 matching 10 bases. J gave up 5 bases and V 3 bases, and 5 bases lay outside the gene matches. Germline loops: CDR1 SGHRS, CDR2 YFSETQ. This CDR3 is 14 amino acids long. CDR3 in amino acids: CASSSGTGVDEQYF. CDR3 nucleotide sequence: TGCGCCAGCAGCTCCGGGACAGGGGTTGACGAGCAGTACTTC. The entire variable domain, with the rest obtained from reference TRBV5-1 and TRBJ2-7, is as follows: KAGVTQTPRYLIKTRGQQVTLSCSPISGHRSVSWYQQTPGQGLQFLFEYFSETQRNKGNFPGRFSGRQFSNSRSEMNVSTLELGDSALYLCASSSGTGVDEQYFGPGTRLTVT.

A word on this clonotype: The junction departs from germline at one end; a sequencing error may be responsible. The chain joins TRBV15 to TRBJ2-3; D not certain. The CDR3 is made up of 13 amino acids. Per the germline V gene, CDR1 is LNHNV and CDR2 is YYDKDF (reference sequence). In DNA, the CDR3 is TGTGACACCAGCAGAGATTTTGCAGATACGCAGTATTTT. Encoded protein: CDTSRDFADTQYF.

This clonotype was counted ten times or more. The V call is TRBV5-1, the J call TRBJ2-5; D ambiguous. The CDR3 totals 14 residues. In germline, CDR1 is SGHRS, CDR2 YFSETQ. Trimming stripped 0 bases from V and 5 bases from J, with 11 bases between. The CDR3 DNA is TGCGCCAGCAGCTTGGAGGTGACGGGTGAGACCCAGTACTTC. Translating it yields CASSLEVTGETQYF.